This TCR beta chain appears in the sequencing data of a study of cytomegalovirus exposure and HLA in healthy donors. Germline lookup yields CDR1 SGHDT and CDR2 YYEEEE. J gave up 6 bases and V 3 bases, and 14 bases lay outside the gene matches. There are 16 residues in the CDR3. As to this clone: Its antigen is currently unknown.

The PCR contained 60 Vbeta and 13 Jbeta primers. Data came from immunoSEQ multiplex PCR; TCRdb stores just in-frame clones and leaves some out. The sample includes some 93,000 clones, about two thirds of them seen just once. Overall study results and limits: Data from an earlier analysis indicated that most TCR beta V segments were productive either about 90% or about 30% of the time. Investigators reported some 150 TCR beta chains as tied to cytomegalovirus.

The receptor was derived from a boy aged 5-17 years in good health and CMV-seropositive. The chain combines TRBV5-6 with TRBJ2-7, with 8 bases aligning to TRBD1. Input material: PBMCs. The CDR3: CASSWLTGADGSEQYF. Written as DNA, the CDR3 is TGTGCCAGCAGCTGGCTGACAGGGGCCGATGGAAGCGAGCAGTACTTC.